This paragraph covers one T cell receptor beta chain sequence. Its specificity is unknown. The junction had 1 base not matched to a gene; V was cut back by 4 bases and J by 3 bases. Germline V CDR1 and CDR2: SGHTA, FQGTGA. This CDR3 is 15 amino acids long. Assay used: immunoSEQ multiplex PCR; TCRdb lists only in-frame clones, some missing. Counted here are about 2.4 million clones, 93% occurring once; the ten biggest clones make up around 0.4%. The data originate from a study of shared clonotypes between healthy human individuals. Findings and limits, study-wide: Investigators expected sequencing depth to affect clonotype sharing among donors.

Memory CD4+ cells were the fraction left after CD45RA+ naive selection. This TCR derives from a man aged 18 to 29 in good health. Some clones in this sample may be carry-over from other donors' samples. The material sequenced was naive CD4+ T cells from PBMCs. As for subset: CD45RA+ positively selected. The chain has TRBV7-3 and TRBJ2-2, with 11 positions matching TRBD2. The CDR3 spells CASSYSGRDTGELFF. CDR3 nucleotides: TGTGCCAGCAGCTATAGCGGGAGGGACACCGGGGAGCTGTTTTTT.